A single sample is the source of the 15 T cell receptor beta chains below, sequenced in a study of shared clonotypes between healthy human individuals. Some clones are missing from TCRdb's copy, which holds only in-frame ones; the method was immunoSEQ multiplex PCR. The profile shows about half a million clones, approximately 82% of them singletons. The sample was PBMCs. The source is a woman aged 35 to 49 in good health. Some clones in this sample may be carry-over from other donors' samples.

In this sample, this clone turned up a few times. The chain links TRBV6-1 to TRBJ2-5; 7 positions match TRBD2. The CDR3 covers 15 residues. Germline assignment: CDR1 MNHNS and CDR2 SASEGT. Germline trimming cut 2 bases from V and 5 bases from J; bases unmatched to any gene: 8. In DNA form, the CDR3 reads TGTGCCAGCAGTGAACGGTGGGCGGGAGTGGAGACCCAGTACTTC. Protein: CASSERWAGVETQYF.

V and J are TRBV19 and TRBJ2-2; TRBD2 matches 11 bases. Per the germline V gene, CDR1 is LNHDA and CDR2 is SQIVND (reference sequence). The CDR3 is made up of 15 amino acids. Germline trimming cut 2 bases from V and 5 bases from J; bases unmatched to any gene: 1. CDR3 DNA sequence: TGTGCCAGTAGTATACTAGCGGGAGGTACCGGGGAGCTGTTTTTT. This encodes CASSILAGGTGELFF.

The chain links TRBV9 to TRBJ2-1, with TRBD2 matching 7 bases. Germline CDR1 and CDR2: SGDLS and YYNGEE. J was trimmed by 2 bases and V by 3 bases; bases with no gene match: 11. This CDR3 is 17 amino acids long. The DNA for the CDR3 is TGTGCCAGCAGCGCCCCTCGGGGGGAGACACCCTACAATGAGCAGTTCTTC. Protein sequence: CASSAPRGETPYNEQFF.

The J gene is TRBJ2-1, the V gene TRBV5-1; TRBD2 aligns across 9 bases. The J segment lost 5 bases and the V segment lost 3 bases, leaving 12 bases of the junction unmatched. CDR3 length equals 17 residues. Germline V gene data show CDR1 as SGHRS and CDR2 as YFSETQ. CDR3 in DNA: TGCGCCAGCAGCTGGAATCCAGCGGGAGGCGCCGACAATGAGCAGTTCTTC. Its translation: CASSWNPAGGADNEQFF.

The chain is built from TRBV6-1 and TRBJ1-1; D remains ambiguous. This CDR3 has 14 residues. Trimming cost V 6 bases and J 4 bases, with 15 bases left between them. The germline V gene encodes CDR1 MNHNS and CDR2 SASEGT. Here the CDR3 reads CASRASGPGTEAFF. The CDR3 DNA follows: TGTGCCAGCAGAGCCTCCGGACCTGGCACTGAAGCTTTCTTT.

The CDR3 DNA reads TGTGCCAGCAGTCCCGAAGCGGGAGTTGTCTACAATGAGCAGTTCTTC. It specifies CASSPEAGVVYNEQFF. The rearrangement joins TRBV28 to TRBJ2-1; 8 positions match TRBD2. CDR3 size: 16 residues. The V and J ends lost 5 bases and 3 bases, in that order; junction bases with no gene match: 9. CDR1 MDHEN and CDR2 SYDVKM come from the germline V gene.

This chain connects TRBV15 to TRBJ2-5; possibly TRBD2 for D (5 bases). CDR1 LNHNV and CDR2 YYDKDF come from the germline V gene (reference sequence). With 0 bases removed from V and 5 bases from J, the gap between germline ends came to 10 bases. This CDR3 comprises 14 residues. This CDR3 is CATSRDFPGETQYF. The CDR3, as DNA: TGTGCCACCAGCAGAGATTTCCCGGGGGAGACCCAGTACTTC. Looking up the rest from reference TRBV15 and TRBJ2-5 gives the full variable domain: DAMVIQNPRYQVTQFGKPVTLSCSQTLNHNVMYWYQQKSSQAPKLLFHYYDKDFNNEADTPDNFQSRRPNTSFCFLDIRSPGLGDTAMYLCATSRDFPGETQYFGPGTRLLVL.

This chain connects TRBV10-1 to TRBJ1-1, with TRBD1 as a possible D gene (5 bases). The ends were cut back, 6 bases at V and 5 bases at J, with 16 bases in the middle. Germline CDR1 is WNHNN and CDR2 is SYGVQD (reference sequence). CDR3 length: 14 residues. CDR3 protein: CASSADGGATEAFF. The CDR3 DNA reads as TGCGCCAGCAGCGCGGACGGGGGTGCGACTGAAGCTTTCTTT.

This clone has only a few counts. This sequence joins TRBV28 and TRBJ1-4; D not resolved. Germline CDR1 and CDR2: MDHEN and SYDVKM. Deletions cut 11 bases from V and 5 bases from J, with 12 bases between. This CDR3 is built from 12 residues. This CDR3 is CASEAGNEKLFF. CDR3 nucleotide sequence: TGTGCCTCCGAAGCGGGGAATGAAAAACTGTTTTTT.

To note about this clone: One base separates it from a far larger clone, so it is likely a read error. The V gene is TRBV30, the J gene TRBJ2-6; D is tentatively TRBD1 or TRBD2 (5 bases each). This CDR3 is built from 16 residues. Germline CDR1 GTSNPN, CDR2 SVGIG (reference sequence). CDR3 in amino acids: CAWSVTGFSGADVLTF. CDR3 bases: TGTGCCTGGAGTGTTACGGGGTTCTCTGGGGCCGACGTCCTGACTTTC. Full variable domain (remainder filled in from reference TRBV30 and TRBJ2-6): SQTIHQWPATLVQPVGSPLSLECTVEGTSNPNLYWYRQAAGRGLQLLFYSVGIGQISSEVPQNLSASRPQDRQFILSSKKLLLSDSGFYLCAWSVTGFSGADVLTFGAGSRLTVL.

The CDR3 protein is CASSEAVKLTEAFF. CDR3 DNA sequence: TGTGCCAGCAGTGAAGCTGTAAAACTGACTGAAGCTTTCTTT. The V gene is TRBV27, the J gene TRBJ1-1; D gene unclear. V shed 5 bases and J shed 5 bases, with 15 bases lying between them. Germline lookup yields CDR1 MNHEY and CDR2 SMNVEV (reference sequence). The CDR3 extends over 14 amino acids.

The count of this clone is one. V is TRBV7-2 and J is TRBJ2-7; TRBD2 aligns across 9 bases. The J segment lost 0 bases and the V segment lost 5 bases, leaving 8 bases of the junction unmatched. The CDR3 totals 16 residues. Per germline, CDR1 SGHTA and CDR2 FQGNSA. The CDR3, as DNA: TGTGCCAGCAGCCCCTCCGCACTAGCGGGCTCCTACGAGCAGTACTTC. The encoded protein is CASSPSALAGSYEQYF.

The chain combines TRBV7-8 with TRBJ2-5; TRBD1 matches 11 bases. Gene TRBJ2-7 matches the end of the DNA better, so the J call may be wrong. Looked up from germline, CDR1 is SGHVS and CDR2 is FQNEAQ. This CDR3 has 15 amino acids. The CDR3 coding sequence is TGTGCCAGCAGCTTATCGGGACAGGGGGTGTACGAGCAGTACTTC. It specifies CASSLSGQGVYEQYF.

This chain links TRBV29-1 with TRBJ1-4, with 10 nucleotides matching TRBD1. CDR1 SQVTM and CDR2 ANQGSEA come from the germline V gene. Trimming at V came to 6 bases and at J to 4 bases, leaving 2 bases not matched to a gene. The CDR3 spans 13 residues. This CDR3 is CSVWTGGNEKLFF. CDR3 sequence (DNA): TGCAGCGTGTGGACAGGGGGTAATGAAAAACTGTTTTTT. The variable domain in full, with the rest retrieved from reference TRBV29-1 and TRBJ1-4, is SAVISQKPSRDICQRGTSLTIQCQVDSQVTMMFWYRQQPGQSLTLIATANQGSEATYESGFVIDKFPISRPNLTFSTLTVSNMSPEDSSIYLCSVWTGGNEKLFFGSGTQLSVL.

This clone was observed a single time. The chain links TRBV9 to TRBJ1-6, with a possible D match to TRBD1 (5 bases). This CDR3 region has 15 residues. V was cut by 0 bases and J by 8 bases, with 12 bases left in between. Germline V CDR1 and CDR2: SGDLS, YYNGEE. CDR3 DNA sequence: TGTGCCAGCAGCGTAGCGGGGCATGCCGATTCACCCCTCCACTTT. It codes for CASSVAGHADSPLHF.